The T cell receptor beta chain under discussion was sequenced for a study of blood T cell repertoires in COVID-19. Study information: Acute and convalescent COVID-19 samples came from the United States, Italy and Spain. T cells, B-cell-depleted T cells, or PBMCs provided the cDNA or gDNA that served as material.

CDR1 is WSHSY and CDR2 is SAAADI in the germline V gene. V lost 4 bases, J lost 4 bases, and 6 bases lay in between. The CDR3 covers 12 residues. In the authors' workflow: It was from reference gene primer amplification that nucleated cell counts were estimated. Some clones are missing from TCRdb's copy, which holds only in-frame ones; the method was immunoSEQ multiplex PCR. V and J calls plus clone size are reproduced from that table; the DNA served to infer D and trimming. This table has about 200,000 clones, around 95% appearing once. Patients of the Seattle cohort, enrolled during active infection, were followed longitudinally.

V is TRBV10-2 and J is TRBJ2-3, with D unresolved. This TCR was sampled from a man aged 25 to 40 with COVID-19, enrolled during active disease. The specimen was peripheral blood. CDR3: CASSVTADTQYF. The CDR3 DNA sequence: TGCGCCAGCAGTGTTACAGCAGATACGCAGTATTTT.